The 20 T cell receptor beta chains given below trace back to one sample, sequenced in a study of identical twins. TCRdb analysed the 5' RACE reads with MiXCR anew, one entry per CDR3 protein. The sample records roughly 240,000 distinct CDR3 sequences, approximately 6.8% being singletons. These data also featured in a second study, about yellow fever vaccine responses in identical twins.

The sample was CD8+ T cells sorted from blood. The receptors derive from a young woman in good health.

This clonotype was detected ten times or more. This chain connects TRBV12-3 or TRBV12-4 to TRBJ1-1; 10 bases are a match to TRBD1. The CDR3 runs to 15 residues. The trim removed 5 bases at V and 3 bases at J, leaving 6 bases unmatched. The CDR3 nucleotides read TGTGCCAGCAGTAGACAGGGGGCGGGCTACACTGAAGCTTTCTTT. Protein: CASSRQGAGYTEAFF.

This sequence joins TRBV6-2 or TRBV6-3 and TRBJ2-7; 9 positions match TRBD1. V shed 2 bases and J 3 bases; nucleotides not matched to a gene: 5. CDR3 length equals 15 residues. In germline, CDR1 is MNHEY, CDR2 SVGEGT. The CDR3 coding sequence is TGTGCCAGCAGTTACCCCGGGACAGGGATCTACGAGCAGTACTTC. Its protein product is CASSYPGTGIYEQYF.

The J gene is TRBJ2-3, the V gene TRBV6-2 or TRBV6-3; 9 bases line up with TRBD2. There are 17 residues in the CDR3. The germline CDR1 and CDR2 sequences are MNHEY and SVGEGT. V was pared by 0 bases and J by 7 bases, with 11 bases of the junction left unmatched. This CDR3 is CASSYSWGPSGMYTQYF. Here the CDR3 DNA reads TGTGCCAGCAGTTACTCGTGGGGGCCTAGCGGGATGTATACGCAGTATTTT.

The chain has TRBV16 and TRBJ1-2; 7 bases fit TRBD1. Germline values: CDR1 KGHSY, CDR2 FQNENV. This CDR3 is built from 13 residues. V lost 5 bases, J lost 5 bases, and 5 bases stayed unmatched. CDR3 bases: TGTGCCAGCAGCGAGGGGACAGAATATGGCTACACCTTC. Translation gives CASSEGTEYGYTF.

A few counts support this clonotype. This chain uses TRBV24-1 with TRBJ1-5; 7 nucleotides match TRBD1. This CDR3 region has 14 residues. From germline, CDR1 is KGHDR and CDR2 SFDVKD. The J segment lost 2 bases and the V segment lost 10 bases, leaving 7 bases of the junction unmatched. The CDR3 nucleotides are TGTGCCACTACCGACAGGGACGGCAATCAGCCCCAGCATTTT. The encoded protein is CATTDRDGNQPQHF.

The chain is built from TRBV2 and TRBJ2-7; no definite D call. Trimming took off 5 bases at V and 1 base at J, with 3 bases between the two ends. The CDR3 runs 11 residues. Germline CDR1 SNHLY, CDR2 FYNNEI. CDR3 amino acids: CASSPSYEQYV. The CDR3 DNA follows: TGTGCCAGCAGTCCATCCTACGAGCAGTACGTC.

This chain uses TRBV7-6 with TRBJ1-4; 10 nucleotides line up with TRBD1. The V segment lost 1 base and the J segment 1 base; nucleotides outside the gene matches: 6. The CDR3 sequence is 18 residues long. Germline loops: CDR1 SGHVS, CDR2 FNYEAQ. Here the CDR3 reads CASSLGDRGVVTNEKLFF. For the CDR3, the DNA is TGTGCCAGCAGCTTAGGGGACAGGGGAGTGGTAACTAATGAAAAACTGTTTTTT.

The chain carries TRBV14 and TRBJ2-1; D tentatively fits TRBD1 or TRBD2 (6 bases each). The CDR3 runs to 13 residues. V was trimmed by 2 bases and J by 9 bases, leaving 11 bases between them. Germline V gives CDR1 SGHDN, CDR2 FVKESK. The CDR3 nucleotides read TGTGCCAGCAGCCAAACTTGGGGGGCTGAGCAGTTCTTC. Translated, it gives CASSQTWGAEQFF.

This sequence joins TRBV5-6 and TRBJ2-1; D is ambiguous. Germline V gene lookup returns CDR1 SGHDT and CDR2 YYEEEE. Trimming pared 0 bases from V and 8 bases from J, leaving 12 bases between. The CDR3 consists of 14 residues. CDR3: CASSLGLVVHEQFF. CDR3 in DNA: TGTGCCAGCAGCTTGGGGCTTGTGGTCCATGAGCAGTTCTTC.

This clonotype was seen only a few times. The rearrangement uses TRBV27 and TRBJ1-4, with unresolved D. This CDR3 is 16 amino acids long. Germline V gene sequence: CDR1 MNHEY, CDR2 SMNVEV (reference sequence). Deletions cut 3 bases from V and 0 bases from J, with 11 bases between. As DNA, the CDR3 is TGTGCCAGCAGTTTTCGGCAGGTTGCAACTAATGAAAAACTGTTTTTT. It specifies CASSFRQVATNEKLFF.

This clonotype was seen at least ten times. This sequence joins TRBV10-3 and TRBJ2-1; D is unresolved. CDR1 and CDR2 from the germline V gene are ENHRY and SYGVKD. The CDR3 is 15 amino acids. V lost 3 bases to trimming and J lost 4 bases, with 13 bases between them. The CDR3 here is CAISDKGLGYNEQFF. CDR3 nucleotide sequence: TGTGCCATCAGTGATAAGGGTTTAGGTTACAATGAGCAGTTCTTC.

In its sample, this clonotype was seen many times. The chain uses TRBV7-8 and TRBJ1-2; 7 bases line up with TRBD1. With V trimmed by 1 base and J by 0 bases, 17 bases remained unmatched. Germline V gives CDR1 SGHVS, CDR2 FQNEAQ. The CDR3 runs to 20 residues. The CDR3 bases are TGTGCCAGCAGCTTAGGAGGAGACAGGGCACCAATCGATTCTAACTATGGCTACACCTTC. Translation gives CASSLGGDRAPIDSNYGYTF.

In this sample, this clonotype turned up many times. The V and J genes are TRBV14 and TRBJ2-1, with TRBD1 matching 7 bases. The CDR3 loop spans 16 amino acids. The V and J ends lost 4 bases and 0 bases, in that order; junction bases with no gene match: 6. CDR1 and CDR2 from the germline V gene are SGHDN and FVKESK. The CDR3 here is CASSPQGQSSYNEQFF. The CDR3 DNA sequence: TGTGCCAGCAGCCCCCAGGGACAGAGCTCCTACAATGAGCAGTTCTTC.

This clonotype was detected only a few times. J is TRBJ2-3 and V is TRBV5-5, with 9 nucleotides matching TRBD2. The junction had 2 bases not matched to a gene; V was cut back by 0 bases and J by 3 bases. The germline CDR1 and CDR2 sequences are SGHKS and YYEKEE (reference sequence). The CDR3 extends over 15 amino acids. The CDR3 DNA is TGTGCCAGCAGCTTGGGACTAGCGGCTACAGATACGCAGTATTTT. It codes for CASSLGLAATDTQYF.

The gene calls are TRBV20-1 and TRBJ2-5; D ambiguous. The germline V and J ends were trimmed by 1 base and 5 bases, with 20 bases remaining between them. There are 16 residues in the CDR3. Germline CDR1 reads DFQATT; CDR2 reads SNEGSKA (reference sequence). The CDR3 spells CSARGRVGPEWETQYF. CDR3 in DNA: TGCAGTGCTAGAGGTCGGGTGGGCCCAGAGTGGGAGACCCAGTACTTC.

This clonotype was found many times. V gene TRBV12-3 or TRBV12-4 combines with J gene TRBJ2-5, with 12 bases lining up with TRBD2. The junction had 6 bases not matched to a gene; V was cut back by 6 bases and J by 4 bases. The CDR3 covers 15 residues. The CDR3 spells CASSTTSGSGETQYF. In DNA, the CDR3 is TGTGCCAGCAGCACGACTAGCGGGAGTGGAGAGACCCAGTACTTC.

The rearrangement links TRBV4-1 to TRBJ2-7; 7 nucleotides match TRBD2. The J segment lost 3 bases and the V segment lost 5 bases, leaving 7 bases of the junction unmatched. The germline V gene encodes CDR1 MGHRA and CDR2 YSYEKL. The CDR3 sequence is 14 residues long. The CDR3 DNA follows: TGCGCCAGCAGCAAGGGACTACAAAACTACGAGCAGTACTTC. It translates to CASSKGLQNYEQYF.

This clonotype was counted a few times. The chain joins TRBV5-6 to TRBJ2-1, with TRBD2 identical over 10 bases. This CDR3 spans 14 amino acids. The germline gives CDR1 SGHDT, CDR2 YYEEEE. V dropped 8 bases and J dropped 7; count of bases not matched to a gene: 9. The CDR3, as DNA: TGTGCCAGTGCGTCCCTAGCGGGAGAAAATGAGCAGTTCTTC. Translated, it gives CASASLAGENEQFF.

This clonotype has a handful of counts. This rearrangement joins TRBV27 to TRBJ2-3; a weak D match, TRBD1 (5 bases). Trimming stripped 5 bases from V and 4 bases from J, with 22 bases between. The germline CDR1 and CDR2 sequences are MNHEY and SMNVEV (reference sequence). This CDR3 region has 17 residues. This CDR3 is CASSPDYWGSIADTQYF. CDR3 DNA sequence: TGTGCCAGCAGTCCCGATTATTGGGGCTCAATTGCAGATACGCAGTATTTT.

The table lists this clonotype with many counts. Here the CDR3 DNA reads TGCGCCAGCAGCCAAGATTGGAACACTGAAGCTTTCTTT. Protein: CASSQDWNTEAFF. The chain combines TRBV4-1 with TRBJ1-1; the D is unclear. Trimming removed 0 bases at V and 1 base at J, with 3 bases between. The CDR3 covers 13 residues. Germline CDR1 MGHRA, CDR2 YSYEKL.